A single sample gave rise to the 3 T cell receptor beta chains below, sequenced in a study of T cell responses to AZD1222 COVID-19 vaccine. Profiling relied on immunoSEQ multiplex PCR, and the TCRdb table lists in-frame clones only, not all of them. Counted here are about 180,000 clones, 94% occurring once; the ten biggest clones make up approximately 1.5%. The sequenced sample was peripheral blood, obtained 28 days after the second AZD1222 dose. The receptor set was obtained from an adult who received the AZD1222 COVID-19 vaccine.

The chain carries TRBV18 and TRBJ2-7, with D perhaps matching TRBD2 (7 bases). This CDR3 is 16 amino acids long. Trimming cost V 1 base and J 2 bases, with 15 bases left between them. CDR1 and CDR2 from the germline V gene are KGHSH and LQKENI. This CDR3 is CASSPLSTGGPYEQYF. DNA of the CDR3: TGTGCCAGCTCACCACTTTCAACGGGGGGCCCCTACGAGCAGTACTTC.

The rearrangement links TRBV6-5 to TRBJ1-5, with unresolved D. V dropped 9 bases and J dropped 0 bases, with 15 bases sitting between them. The length of the CDR3 is 15 residues. Germline CDR1 and CDR2: MNHEY and SVGAGI. In DNA, the CDR3 is TGTGCCAGTAGGGCAGGAGATTATAGCAATCAGCCCCAGCATTTT. This translates into CASRAGDYSNQPQHF.

The CDR3 protein is CASSVSQRDRGRTEAFF. The CDR3 coding sequence is TGCGCCAGCAGTGTAAGTCAACGGGACAGGGGGAGAACTGAAGCTTTCTTT. The V and J genes are TRBV10-2 and TRBJ1-1, with 11 bases aligning to TRBD1. Germline V gene data show CDR1 as WSHSY and CDR2 as SAAADI. V lost 4 bases and J lost 5; bases outside the gene matches: 12. This CDR3 contains 17 residues.